This TCR beta chain was sequenced for a study of identical twins (dated by TCRdb to 2016 to 2017). The study in broad terms: To test whether fetal clonotypes persist, the study used deep sequencing on TCR alpha and beta repertoires from monozygotic twins, unrelated adults of various ages, and cord blood. To rule out contamination, the twin experiments were replicated at different times with different library preparation protocols.

Preparation of the library involved 5' RACE. For sequencing, an Illumina HiSeq 2000 was employed. Template switching introduced a universal primer binding site; the final cDNA contained a unique molecular identifier, enabling accurate counting of TCR cDNA molecules. First-strand cDNA for TCR alpha and beta chains was synthesized from specific primers in the conserved constant-segment region. Each cDNA library was double barcoded, with a SMART-Mk sample barcode plus Illumina barcodes, to control for contamination. TruSeq adapter sequences along with Illumina sample barcodes were introduced in two successive PCR steps. TCR alpha and beta cDNA libraries were sequenced on the Illumina HiSeq platform with custom primers. Under the source paper's analysis protocol: Raw reads were processed with MiGEC to extract unique molecular identifiers, and MiXCR was used to determine CDR3 positions. Recombination models were inferred per individual with the repgenHMM and IGoR tools using an EM algorithm. The tcR package in R was used for shared clonotype analysis, with sharing normalized by the product of cloneset sizes. Out-of-frame nonproductive sequences were analyzed to study raw recombination free of thymic and clonal selection effects. Clones were called with MiXCR by TCRdb after fastp trimmed the public reads at Q25, and only in-frame beta chains were retained. Rows matching on CDR3 protein sequence are summarized as one entry with the most common DNA and genes. In this record, the V and J calls reflect TCRdb's handling and not the investigators' own analysis. Present in this sample are some 500,000 distinct CDR3 sequences, approximately 14% of which were seen just once. More than 0.5% of the sample lies in the top ten.

Overall study outcomes, separate from this receptor: Because the same donors could not be followed over many years, conclusions were based on cross-sectional statistical analysis. Recombination models systematically underestimated out-of-frame TCR alpha sharing in monozygotic twins but agreed with sharing between unrelated individuals. Fewer insertions were carried by abundant cord blood beta clonotypes; a weaker similar trend was observed in young adult naive repertoires, while no such trend was observed in memory repertoires. Invariant T cells such as MAIT and iNKT could partly confound zero-insertion analyses, although diverse VJ usage argued against such confounding for most clonotypes. Compared with coincidental sharing between unrelated individuals, out-of-frame TCR alpha sequences shared between twins had an excess of sequences with low generation probability. The excess sharing between twins in beta out-of-frame sequences was weaker because fewer shared sequences reduced the signal-to-noise ratio.

Every donor was a healthy Caucasian. Three pairs of female monozygotic twins, all aged about 18 to 29 years, were included in the twin cohort. Positive isolation kits from Invitrogen were used to isolate the CD4+ and CD8+ T cell populations. This clonotype was seen more than once but under ten times. Its antigen is not yet known. No quality values exist for individual bases; no much larger clone is one base distant. The CDR3 spans 14 residues, from the cysteine through the phenylalanine. The read is trimmed to its CDR3 DNA, 42 bases read in frame from base 1. Trimming takes 2 bases from V and 7 bases from J, and the germline ends sit 9 bases apart. CDR1 and CDR2 are read off the germline V gene as SGHVS and FQNEAQ. The same sample was also studied in work on yellow fever vaccine responses in identical twins. As the second publication notes: The authors reported that the T cell response to vaccination in identical twins appeared partly convergent and partly personalized. In identical twins, the study followed T cell clones that responded to the vaccine with precision.

Sequencing used CD4+ T cells sorted from blood. The sequence was collected from a woman between 18 and 30 years old in good health. The chain is encoded by TRBV7-8 joined to TRBJ1-6; no D segment can be confidently identified. The CDR3 loop reads CASSLRRRNSPLHF. The bases are TGTGCCAGCAGCTTACGGAGGAGGAATTCACCCCTCCACTTT. Extended through the reference TRBV7-8 and TRBJ1-6 proteins, this CDR3 yields the full variable domain: GAGVSQSPRYKVAKRGQDVALRCDPISGHVSLFWYQQALGQGPEFLTYFQNEAQLDKSGLPSDRFFAERPEGSVSTLKIQRTQQEDSAVYLCASSLRRRNSPLHFGNGTRLTVT.